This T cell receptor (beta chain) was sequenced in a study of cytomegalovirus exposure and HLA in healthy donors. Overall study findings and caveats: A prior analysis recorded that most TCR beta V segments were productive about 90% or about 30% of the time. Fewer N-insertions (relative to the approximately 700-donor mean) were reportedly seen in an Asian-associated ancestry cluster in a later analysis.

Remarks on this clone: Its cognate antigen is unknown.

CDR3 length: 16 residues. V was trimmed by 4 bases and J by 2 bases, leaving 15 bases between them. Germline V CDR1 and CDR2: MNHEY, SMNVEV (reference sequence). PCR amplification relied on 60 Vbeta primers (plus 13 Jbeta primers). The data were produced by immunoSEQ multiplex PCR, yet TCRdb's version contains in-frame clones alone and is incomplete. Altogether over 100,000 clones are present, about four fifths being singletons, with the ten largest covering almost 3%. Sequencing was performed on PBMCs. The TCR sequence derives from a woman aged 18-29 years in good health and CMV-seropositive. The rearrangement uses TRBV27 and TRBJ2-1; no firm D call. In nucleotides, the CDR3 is TGTGCCAGCAGTTCACTGGGCCGAACCCCCTACAATGAGCAGTTCTTC. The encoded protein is CASSSLGRTPYNEQFF.